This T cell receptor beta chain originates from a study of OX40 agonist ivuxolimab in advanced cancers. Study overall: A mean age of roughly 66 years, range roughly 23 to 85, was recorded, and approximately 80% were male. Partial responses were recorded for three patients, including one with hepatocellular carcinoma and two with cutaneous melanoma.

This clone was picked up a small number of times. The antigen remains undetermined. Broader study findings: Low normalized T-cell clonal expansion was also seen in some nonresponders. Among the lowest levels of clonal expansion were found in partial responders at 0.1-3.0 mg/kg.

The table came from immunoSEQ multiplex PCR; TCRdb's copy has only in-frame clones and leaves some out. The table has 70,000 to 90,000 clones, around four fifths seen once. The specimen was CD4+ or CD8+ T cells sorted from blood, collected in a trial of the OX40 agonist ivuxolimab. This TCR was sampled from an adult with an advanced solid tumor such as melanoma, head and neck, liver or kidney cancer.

CDR3 protein: CASSLDSINTGELFF. The CDR3 DNA is TGCGCCAGCAGCTTAGACAGCATCAACACCGGGGAGCTGTTTTTT. This chain links TRBV5-1 with TRBJ2-2, with a weak D call TRBD1 (5 bases). Germline V lookup: CDR1 SGHRS, CDR2 YFSETQ. CDR3 length equals 15 residues. Between the trimmed V and J ends, which lost 2 bases and 2 bases, there was a span of 10 bases.